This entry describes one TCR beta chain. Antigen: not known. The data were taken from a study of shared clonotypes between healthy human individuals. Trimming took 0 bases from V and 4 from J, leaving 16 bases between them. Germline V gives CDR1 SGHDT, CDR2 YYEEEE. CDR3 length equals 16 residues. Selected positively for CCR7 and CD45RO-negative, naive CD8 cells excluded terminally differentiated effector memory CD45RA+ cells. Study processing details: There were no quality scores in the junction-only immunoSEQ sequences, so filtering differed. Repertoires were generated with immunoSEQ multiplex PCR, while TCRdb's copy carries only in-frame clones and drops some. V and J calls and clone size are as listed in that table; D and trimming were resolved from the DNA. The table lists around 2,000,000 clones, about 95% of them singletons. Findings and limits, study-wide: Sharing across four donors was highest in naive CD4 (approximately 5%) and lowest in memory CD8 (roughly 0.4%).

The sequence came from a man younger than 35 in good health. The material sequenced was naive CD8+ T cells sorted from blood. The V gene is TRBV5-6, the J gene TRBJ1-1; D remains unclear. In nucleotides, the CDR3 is TGTGCCAGCAGCTTGGAGATGTCGAAGGCGGGCACTGAAGCTTTCTTT. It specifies CASSLEMSKAGTEAFF.